This TCR beta chain was found in a study of T cells in Graves' hyperthyroidism and ophthalmopathy. Germline V lookup: CDR1 LGHDT, CDR2 YNNKEL (reference sequence). This CDR3 has 14 residues. V lost 1 base, J lost 8 bases, and 11 bases lay in between. This clonotype was found many times. TCR beta CDR3 sequences were amplified from RNA transcripts. The TCR CDR3 first-round RT-PCR relied on the HTBI primer set. TCRdb passed the multiplex PCR reads through MiXCR, listing each CDR3 protein once. The sample contains about 350,000 distinct CDR3 sequences, approximately 15% of which appear only once. Sequencing was carried out using blood. This sequence originates from a woman aged 30 to 39 with Graves' hyperthyroidism. The chain recombines TRBV3-1 with TRBJ2-2, with unresolved D. CDR3: CASSQAHAEGELFF. CDR3 DNA sequence: TGTGCCAGCAGCCAAGCACACGCAGAAGGGGAGCTGTTTTTT. Full variable domain (rest looked up from reference TRBV3-1 and TRBJ2-2): DTAVSQTPKYLVTQMGNDKSIKCEQNLGHDTMYWYKQDSKKFLKIMFSYNNKELIINETVPNRFSPKSPDKAHLNLHINSLELGDSAVYFCASSQAHAEGELFFGEGSRLTVL.